This record looks at one T cell receptor beta chain sequence and its context. Original data processing: Estimated nucleated cell counts came from reference gene primer amplification. The data were produced by immunoSEQ multiplex PCR, yet TCRdb's version contains in-frame clones alone and is incomplete. Clone size and the V and J calls come from that table; the DNA yielded D and trimming. The sample carries approximately 170,000 clones, more than 75% recorded once. These data are taken from a study of blood T cell repertoires in COVID-19. Overall study: COVID-19 samples, acute and convalescent, were from the United States, Italy and Spain. From T cells, B-cell-depleted T cells, or PBMCs came the material, which was cDNA or gDNA.

The CDR3 length is 17 residues. The trim removed 5 bases at V and 5 bases at J, leaving 13 bases unmatched. Germline CDR1 reads SNHLY; CDR2 reads FYNNEI. This receptor was obtained from a young man with active or convalescent COVID-19. V and J are TRBV2 and TRBJ1-5; 9 nucleotides match TRBD1. Sequencing was performed on peripheral blood. The DNA for the CDR3 is TGTGCCAGCAGTACCGGGACAGGGATGATAAGTGATCAGCCCCAGCATTTT. This codes for CASSTGTGMISDQPQHF.